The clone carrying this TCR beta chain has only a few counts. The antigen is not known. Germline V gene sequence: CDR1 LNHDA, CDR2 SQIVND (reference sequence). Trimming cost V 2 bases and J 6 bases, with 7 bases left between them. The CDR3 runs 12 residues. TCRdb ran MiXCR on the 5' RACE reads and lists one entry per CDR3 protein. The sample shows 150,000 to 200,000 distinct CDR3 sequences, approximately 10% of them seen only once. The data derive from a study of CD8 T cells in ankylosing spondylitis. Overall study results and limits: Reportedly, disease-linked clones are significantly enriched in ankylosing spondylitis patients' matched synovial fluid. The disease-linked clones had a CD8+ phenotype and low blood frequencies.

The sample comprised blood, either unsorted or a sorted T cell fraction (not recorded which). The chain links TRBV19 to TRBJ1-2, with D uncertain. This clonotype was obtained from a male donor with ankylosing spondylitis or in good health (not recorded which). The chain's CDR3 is CASSIYGDGYTF. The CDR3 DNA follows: TGTGCCAGTAGTATATACGGTGATGGCTACACCTTC.